The 27 T cell receptor beta chains presented below share a single source sample, sequenced in a study of cytomegalovirus exposure and HLA in healthy donors. Sequencing used immunoSEQ multiplex PCR; TCRdb keeps in-frame clones, though not all of them. The sample carries about 82,000 clones, 90% to 95% recorded once. The sequenced sample was PBMCs. The receptors stem from a man aged 18-30 years in good health and CMV-seronegative.

This chain connects TRBV4-1 to TRBJ1-6; 7 bases agree with TRBD1. Germline V lookup: CDR1 MGHRA, CDR2 YSYEKL. CDR3 length: 18 amino acids. After removal of 1 base from V and 0 bases from J, the junction contained 6 bases not matched to a gene. The CDR3 reads CASSQGGQVLSYNSPLHF. In nucleotides, the CDR3 is TGCGCCAGCAGCCAAGGAGGACAGGTGCTCTCCTATAATTCACCCCTCCACTTT.

The V gene is TRBV9, the J gene TRBJ2-1; D is ambiguous. V lost 0 bases and J 3 bases, leaving 10 bases between the germline ends. The V gene's germline CDR1 is SGDLS and CDR2 YYNGEE. The CDR3 has 15 residues. For the CDR3, the DNA is TGTGCCAGCAGCGTAGGAGCCTTAGACTACAATGAGCAGTTCTTC. Translated, it gives CASSVGALDYNEQFF.

The rearrangement uses TRBV6-5 and TRBJ1-2; 7 bases line up with TRBD1. The CDR3 is 12 residues long. Losses at the gene ends were 7 bases for V and 8 bases for J; bases not matched to a gene: 7. In germline, CDR1 is MNHEY, CDR2 SVGAGI. The CDR3 spells CASTTDRAGYTF. CDR3 nucleotides: TGTGCCAGCACCACCGACAGGGCAGGCTACACCTTC.

This clone was seen a few times. The rearrangement uses TRBV28 and TRBJ2-7; 8 bases align to TRBD2. Germline CDR1 and CDR2: MDHEN and SYDVKM. The CDR3 consists of 15 residues. The V gene end was trimmed by 4 bases and the J gene end by 4 bases; junction bases not matched to a gene: 9. CDR3 coding DNA: TGTGCCAGCAGTTCCCAGGCCAGCGGGGGTTACGAGCAGTACTTC. Protein product: CASSSQASGGYEQYF.

The chain joins TRBV19 to TRBJ2-2; TRBD1 matches at 8 bases. Germline-derived CDR1 and CDR2 are LNHDA and SQIVND (reference sequence). Unmatched junction bases numbered 16, after V lost 6 bases and J lost 4 bases. This CDR3 is 18 amino acids long. The CDR3 DNA reads as TGTGCCAGTAGACTAAGGACAGGGAGGAGAACCCTCACCGGGGAGCTGTTTTTT. As protein: CASRLRTGRRTLTGELFF.

The chain recombines TRBV7-2 with TRBJ2-7; 9 bases match TRBD2. The CDR3 is 15 residues long. CDR1 is SGHTA, CDR2 FQGNSA, per germline. J gave up 2 bases and V 5 bases, and 7 bases lay outside the gene matches. This chain's CDR3 is CASSPRVAGAYEQYF. CDR3 coding DNA: TGTGCCAGCAGCCCCCGGGTAGCGGGGGCCTACGAGCAGTACTTC.

The rearrangement uses TRBV7-2 and TRBJ1-1; no clear D. Germline assignment: CDR1 SGHTA and CDR2 FQGNSA. The CDR3 loop spans 15 amino acids. The V end lost 1 base, the J end lost 3 bases, and 12 bases lay between the germline ends. The CDR3 bases are TGTGCCAGCAGCTTAGACCGGAGTGCTCACACTGAAGCTTTCTTT. It is translated as CASSLDRSAHTEAFF.

The rearrangement joins TRBV27 to TRBJ2-7, with TRBD1 as a possible D gene (6 bases). V gave up 4 bases and J gave up 3 bases, with 13 bases separating them. The CDR3 is 14 residues long. CDR1 is MNHEY, CDR2 SMNVEV, per germline (reference sequence). CDR3 sequence: CASSSQGLGYEQYF. DNA of the CDR3: TGTGCCAGCAGTTCCCAGGGGTTGGGCTACGAGCAGTACTTC.

This clone was counted once. V gene TRBV11-2 combines with J gene TRBJ2-1; maybe TRBD1 (5 bases). Germline loops: CDR1 SGHAT, CDR2 FQNNGV. This CDR3 spans 15 amino acids. V was pared by 5 bases and J by 6 bases, with 17 bases between. The CDR3 sequence is CASSVDSSTFNEQFF. The CDR3 coding sequence is TGTGCCAGCAGCGTCGACAGTTCAACTTTCAATGAGCAGTTCTTC.

The CDR3 nucleotides are TGTGCCAGCTCACCACAAAGGGGGCGCGTAAAGACCAACTATGGCTACACCTTC. Amino acids: CASSPQRGRVKTNYGYTF. The chain employs TRBV18 and TRBJ1-2; 7 bases line up with TRBD1. In germline, CDR1 is KGHSH, CDR2 LQKENI. The CDR3 length is 18 residues. The J segment lost 2 bases and the V segment lost 1 base, leaving 13 bases of the junction unmatched.

This rearrangement joins TRBV7-2 to TRBJ1-4, with D unresolved. Germline V lookup: CDR1 SGHTA, CDR2 FQGNSA. Trimming shortened V by 7 bases and J by 2 bases, and 11 bases separated the two germline ends. The CDR3 runs to 14 residues. The CDR3 region is CASTHGRTNEKLFF. In nucleotides, the CDR3 is TGTGCCAGCACCCACGGTCGGACTAATGAAAAACTGTTTTTT.

This clone was recorded many times. The chain carries TRBV6-5 and TRBJ1-6, with 7 positions matching TRBD1. Germline CDR1 is MNHEY and CDR2 is SVGAGI. This CDR3 region has 14 residues. V lost 4 bases to trimming and J lost 5 bases; unmatched junction nucleotides: 2. CDR3 nucleotides: TGTGCCAGCAGTTCCAGGGGGAATAATTCACCCCTCCACTTT. Its protein is CASSSRGNNSPLHF.

The chain is built from TRBV7-2 and TRBJ1-5; 7 nucleotides align to TRBD1. The CDR3 sequence is 15 residues long. V was pared by 3 bases and J by 2 bases, with 4 bases of the junction left unmatched. The germline V gene has CDR1 SGHTA and CDR2 FQGNSA. Here the CDR3 reads CASSFRGNGNQPQHF. In nucleotides, the CDR3 is TGTGCCAGCAGCTTCAGGGGGAATGGCAATCAGCCCCAGCATTTT.

This clone was seen just once. The chain links TRBV27 to TRBJ1-5; TRBD1 agrees at 8 bases. Germline CDR1 and CDR2: MNHEY and SMNVEV (reference sequence). J was trimmed by 7 bases and V by 4 bases; bases with no gene match: 9. The CDR3 loop spans 15 amino acids. The CDR3 nucleotides read TGTGCCAGCAGTTCCCTCGGGACAGGTAACCAGCCCCAGCATTTT. Translation: CASSSLGTGNQPQHF.

The chain carries TRBV11-3 and TRBJ2-7; 8 bases are a match to TRBD2. V shed 3 bases and J 4 bases; nucleotides not matched to a gene: 2. This CDR3 region has 13 residues. The germline V gene has CDR1 SGHNT and CDR2 YENEEA. CDR3 amino acids: CASSLTSEYEQYF. CDR3 coding DNA: TGTGCCAGCAGCTTGACTAGCGAGTACGAGCAGTACTTC. Filled out from reference TRBV11-3 and TRBJ2-7, the complete variable domain reads EAGVVQSPRYKIIEKKQPVAFWCNPISGHNTLYWYLQNLGQGPELLIRYENEEAVDDSQLPKDRFSAERLKGVDSTLKIQPAELGDSAVYLCASSLTSEYEQYFGPGTRLTVT.

This clone was observed a single time. The chain combines TRBV27 with TRBJ2-7, with 9 nucleotides matching TRBD2. The length of the CDR3 is 16 residues. Per the germline V gene, CDR1 is MNHEY and CDR2 is SMNVEV (reference sequence). V trimming: 5 bases; J trimming: 3 bases; junction bases outside the gene matches: 11. CDR3 DNA: TGTGCCAGCAGTAAGACTACCGGACTAGCGCTCTACGAGCAGTACTTC. It codes for CASSKTTGLALYEQYF.

The chain is built from TRBV10-3 and TRBJ1-1; unclear D gene. Germline V CDR1 and CDR2: ENHRY, SYGVKD. The CDR3 length is 14 residues. V was clipped by 2 bases and J by 0 bases, with 7 bases between them. The CDR3 DNA is TGTGCCATCAGTGAGCGGGGAATGAACACTGAAGCTTTCTTT. Residues: CAISERGMNTEAFF.

The rearrangement links TRBV11-2 to TRBJ1-2; 11 bases map to TRBD1. V was clipped by 4 bases and J by 4 bases; unmatched bases: 5. The CDR3 covers 15 residues. The germline gives CDR1 SGHAT, CDR2 FQNNGV. CDR3 sequence reads: CASSSRTGGTYGYTF. The CDR3 nucleotides are TGTGCCAGCAGCTCCCGGACAGGGGGCACCTATGGCTACACCTTC.

The genes are TRBV6-1 and TRBJ1-5, with D possibly being TRBD1 (6 bases). The V gene lost 6 bases and the J gene lost 1 base, with 10 bases spanning the gap. CDR1 and CDR2 from the germline V gene are MNHNS and SASEGT. The CDR3 loop spans 14 amino acids. CDR3 residues: CASRGTLSNQPQHF. In DNA form, the CDR3 reads TGTGCCAGCAGGGGGACACTGAGCAATCAGCCCCAGCATTTT.

J is TRBJ2-1 and V is TRBV27; 8 positions match TRBD1. The CDR3 loop spans 14 amino acids. V dropped 5 bases and J dropped 4; count of bases not matched to a gene: 4. The germline V gene encodes CDR1 MNHEY and CDR2 SMNVEV (reference sequence). CDR3 sequence reads: CASSPGDRYNEQFF. CDR3 DNA sequence: TGTGCCAGCAGTCCCGGGGACAGGTACAATGAGCAGTTCTTC.

This clone was seen only once. Germline is not matched at one junction end, which may reflect a read error. The chain couples TRBV11-3 to TRBJ1-1; the D gene is possibly TRBD1 (6 bases). CDR1 is SGHNT, CDR2 YENEEA, per germline. CDR3 length: 15 amino acids. The CDR3 loop is CASSLEGGPNTEAFF. In nucleotides, the CDR3 is TGTGCCAGCAGCCTAGAGGGGGGTCCGAACACTGAAGCTTTCTTT.

The chain's CDR3 is CASSQDRDEQYF. DNA for the CDR3: TGTGCCAGCAGCCAAGATCGAGACGAGCAGTACTTC. The V gene is TRBV4-2, the J gene TRBJ2-7; D gene uncertain. Per germline, CDR1 LGHNA and CDR2 YNFKEQ. The germline V and J ends were trimmed by 0 bases and 5 bases, with 5 bases remaining between them. This CDR3 region has 12 residues.

The gene calls are TRBV30 and TRBJ1-5; 8 bases fit TRBD1. The junction had 6 bases not matched to a gene; V was cut back by 4 bases and J by 7 bases. The CDR3 totals 13 residues. Germline V gene data show CDR1 as GTSNPN and CDR2 as SVGIG (reference sequence). The CDR3 bases are TGTGCCTGGACAGGGACAGGCGGCCAGCCCCAGCATTTT. Its translation is CAWTGTGGQPQHF.

CDR3 coding DNA: TGCGCCAGCAGTGATCCGGGAATAGGGACTGAAGCTTTCTTT. This codes for CASSDPGIGTEAFF. The gene calls are TRBV10-1 and TRBJ1-1; the D is unclear. The CDR3 loop spans 14 amino acids. Germline V lookup: CDR1 WNHNN, CDR2 SYGVQD (reference sequence). Trimming shortened V by 3 bases and J by 5 bases, and 13 bases separated the two germline ends.

The chain combines TRBV25-1 with TRBJ1-2; the match to TRBD1 covers 8 bases. V trimming: 3 bases; J trimming: 8 bases; junction bases outside the gene matches: 8. The CDR3 contains 14 residues. CDR1 is MGHDK, CDR2 SYGVNS, per germline. The CDR3 sequence: CASSDPGRGQGYTF. The CDR3 coding sequence is TGTGCCAGCAGTGACCCCGGCAGGGGGCAAGGCTACACCTTC.

The chain combines TRBV6-4 with TRBJ1-5, with 8 nucleotides matching TRBD1. From germline, CDR1 is MRHNA and CDR2 SNTAGT. V was clipped by 0 bases and J by 2 bases; unmatched bases: 9. The CDR3 extends over 18 amino acids. As DNA, the CDR3 is TGTGCCAGCAGTGACTCTTACAGGGGGTATTTAGGCAATCAGCCCCAGCATTTT. This gives the protein CASSDSYRGYLGNQPQHF.

Written as DNA, the CDR3 is TGTGCCAGCAGGCCCGGACTAGCGGGGTTTAATGAGCAGTTCTTC. Protein: CASRPGLAGFNEQFF. V usage is TRBV7-2 and J usage is TRBJ2-1, with 12 nucleotides matching TRBD2. The CDR3 covers 15 residues. The J segment lost 7 bases and the V segment lost 6 bases, leaving 7 bases of the junction unmatched. Germline V lookup: CDR1 SGHTA, CDR2 FQGNSA.